The T cell receptor beta chain under discussion was sequenced for a study of T cells in tuberculosis. In the study overall: The T cells targeted glucose monomycolate, a mycobacterial lipid, via CD1B.

Clones were read by immunoSEQ multiplex PCR, and TCRdb kept only the in-frame ones, dropping some. This sample has more than 35,000 clones, with about 95% found just once. Findings and limits, study-wide: Classification accuracy was over 85% (AUROC approximately 0.89) with the GMM-specific repertoire.

As regards this clone: Its antigen is as yet unknown.

Unsorted cryopreserved PBMC were sequenced, averaging roughly 100,000 T cells per clinical donor. J was trimmed by 1 base and V by 10 bases; bases with no gene match: 8. CDR1 is SGHAT and CDR2 is FQNNGV in the germline V gene. The CDR3 extends over 14 amino acids. The chain uses TRBV11-2 and TRBJ1-1; 8 positions match TRBD1. Sequencing was carried out using PBMCs. The receptor was isolated from a donor aged 10 to 29 with latent tuberculosis or without tuberculosis infection. The chain's CDR3 is CAILLQGGNTEAFF. CDR3 DNA: TGTGCCATCCTGTTACAGGGGGGGAACACTGAAGCTTTCTTT. The full variable domain, with the rest looked up from reference TRBV11-2 and TRBJ1-1, is EAGVAQSPRYKIIEKRQSVAFWCNPISGHATLYWYQQILGQGPKLLIQFQNNGVVDDSQLPKDRFSAERLKGVDSTLKIQPAKLEDSAVYLCAILLQGGNTEAFFGQGTRLTVV.